This T cell receptor (beta chain) came from a study of neurological immune-mediated disorders. Synthesis of cDNA used 5'RACE (with 10-nucleotide random UMIs). One entry per CDR3 protein results from TCRdb running MiXCR on the 5' RACE reads. The sample consists of around 83,000 distinct CDR3 sequences, 11% to 15% of them appearing once. This clonotype was seen ten or more times. Its antigen is unidentified. Findings and limits, study-wide: The most TCR clonal expansion was seen in HTLV-1-associated myelopathy, whereas the least was seen in multiple sclerosis, below the level in healthy controls.

Maryland, USA blood bank volunteers served as healthy controls. Where libraries were unsorted, they were derived from 2 million PBMCs stored at -80 degrees C. The sequence was collected from a woman in her 50s in good health. The sequenced material came from PBMCs.

As DNA, the CDR3 is TGCGCCAGCAGCTTAGGGGTTAGAATCAGTTCCAATGAGCAGTTCTTC. Its protein is CASSLGVRISSNEQFF. This chain joins TRBV5-1 and TRBJ2-1; D may be TRBD1 (5 bases). This CDR3 region has 16 residues. The V end lost 2 bases, the J end lost 6 bases, and 18 bases lay between the germline ends. Per the germline V gene, CDR1 is SGHRS and CDR2 is YFSETQ.